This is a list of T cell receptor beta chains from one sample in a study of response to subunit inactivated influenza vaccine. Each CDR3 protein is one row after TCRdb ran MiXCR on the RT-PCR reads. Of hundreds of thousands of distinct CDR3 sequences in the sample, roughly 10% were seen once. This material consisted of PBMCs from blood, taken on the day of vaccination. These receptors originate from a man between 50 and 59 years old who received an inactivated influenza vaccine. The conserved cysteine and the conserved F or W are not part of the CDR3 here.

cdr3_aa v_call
SALVAGANQETQY TRBV20-1
ASSQYPSAETQY TRBV16
ASSYAGESPLH TRBV5-1
ATSRDQGIGELF TRBV15
ASSLGLAVKNIQY TRBV7-2
ATSRDHAPTYEQY TRBV15
ASSPSRLAGTDTQY TRBV28
ASSQDGGWDLAKNIQY TRBV4-3
ASSELYEQY TRBV6-1
ASSLRGLRRDDYGYT TRBV7-2
AITTEGSYGYT TRBV10-3
ASRGDRGLSTQY TRBV12-3/TRBV12-4
ASSLNRVYEQY TRBV28
ASSQQGFDSYEQY TRBV28
ASSPSGAGELF TRBV7-2
SARDTSGNNEQF TRBV20-1
ASIIRGVYGYT TRBV23-1
SARDGRSSYNEQF TRBV20-1
AWDGATNEKLF TRBV30
RSPGFGGYT TRBV20-1
SARGLAGYSSYNEQF TRBV20-1
ATRTGARVFPDTQY TRBV15
ASSLADT TRBV7-9
ASSPTSGSGGGTQY TRBV7-2
ASSYSTGTSGSYEQY TRBV6-5
SARKDSWDIQY TRBV20-1
SARGLAASYNEQF TRBV20-1
SVEPSSRDQGEQF TRBV29-1
SAPTDPTDTQY TRBV29-1
SVEDGQRQGATQY TRBV29-1
SVEWGLGVVPRTDTQY TRBV29-1